This paragraph covers one TCR beta chain sequence. This entry comes from a study of blood T cell repertoires in COVID-19. Overall study context: Acute and convalescent COVID-19 samples came from the United States, Italy and Spain. T cells, B-cell-depleted T cells, or PBMCs provided the cDNA or gDNA that served as material.

The germline CDR1 and CDR2 sequences are SGHNT and YENEEA. This CDR3 is 13 amino acids long. Trimming stripped 1 base from V and 5 bases from J, with 8 bases between. Participant-reported clinical history was the basis for cohort assignment. The authors' processing: Counts of nucleated cells, estimated from reference gene primer amplification, were obtained. Libraries were prepared by immunoSEQ multiplex PCR; TCRdb keeps only in-frame clonotypes and omits some of them. V and J calls and clone size are those listed in that table; D and trimming were worked out from the DNA. The table has 300,000 to 400,000 clones, over 70% seen once.

This receptor was obtained from a man aged 25 to 40 who had recovered from COVID-19. The V and J genes are TRBV11-3 and TRBJ1-1; tentatively, D is TRBD1 (6 bases). The specimen sequenced was PBMCs or T cells enriched from blood (not recorded which). CDR3 coding DNA: TGTGCCAGCAGCTTAGTAGGGGGAACTGAAGCTTTCTTT. This gives the protein CASSLVGGTEAFF.